Presented here are 21 T cell receptor beta chains from one specimen sequenced in a study of T cell responses to AZD1222 COVID-19 vaccine. The assay was immunoSEQ multiplex PCR, and TCRdb's table has in-frame clones only and misses some. In the table there are about 79,000 clones, more than 70% of which are singletons. The starting material was peripheral blood, obtained on day 0 of AZD1222 vaccination. The receptors were sampled from an adult in good health.

The chain joins TRBV9 to TRBJ1-1; unclear D gene. The germline gives CDR1 SGDLS, CDR2 YYNGEE. This CDR3 is 14 amino acids long. V gave up 4 bases and J gave up 1 base, with 11 bases separating them. In DNA, the CDR3 is TGTGCCAGCAGCCCAAGGACCCAGAACACTGAAGCTTTCTTT. Its translation: CASSPRTQNTEAFF.

The chain uses TRBV5-4 and TRBJ2-1; 8 nucleotides align to TRBD2. Per germline, CDR1 SGHNT and CDR2 YYREEE (reference sequence). The CDR3 runs to 15 residues. Losses at the gene ends were 0 bases for V and 5 bases for J; bases not matched to a gene: 4. CDR3 amino acids: CASSLDSGADNEQFF. Here the CDR3 DNA reads TGTGCCAGCAGCTTGGATAGCGGGGCAGACAATGAGCAGTTCTTC.

The chain recombines TRBV30 with TRBJ2-7, with D perhaps matching TRBD2 (6 bases). Germline V gene data show CDR1 as GTSNPN and CDR2 as SVGIG (reference sequence). The CDR3 loop spans 13 amino acids. V was trimmed by 3 bases and J by 6 bases, leaving 15 bases between them. The CDR3 loop is CAWSGGVLGEQYF. CDR3 nucleotide sequence: TGTGCCTGGAGCGGCGGGGTACTCGGCGAGCAGTACTTC.

The chain carries TRBV7-2 and TRBJ1-2; 7 bases map to TRBD1. Trimming took 5 bases from V and 8 from J; bases not matched to a gene: 8. CDR3 length: 13 amino acids. Per the germline V gene, CDR1 is SGHTA and CDR2 is FQGNSA. CDR3 nucleotide sequence: TGTGCCAGCAGCCCACAGGGGACTTGGGGCTACACCTTC. Translation gives CASSPQGTWGYTF.

This clone occurred many times. The chain joins TRBV21-1 to TRBJ2-7; the table's D call, TRBD1, was not checked against the DNA. TRBV21-1 is reported as a pseudogene. CDR3 size: 13 residues. In DNA, the CDR3 is TGTGCCACCCAAGACAGCCGTGTCTACGAGCAGTACTTC. Amino acids: CATQDSRVYEQYF.

The chain uses TRBV15 and TRBJ2-4; 12 nucleotides align to TRBD1. CDR1 LNHNV and CDR2 YYDKDF come from the germline V gene (reference sequence). This CDR3 spans 19 amino acids. Germline trimming cut 0 bases from V and 7 bases from J; bases unmatched to any gene: 13. The CDR3 loop reads CATSRDFRDRGLVGNIQYF. The CDR3 DNA is TGTGCCACCAGCAGAGATTTCCGGGACAGGGGGCTTGTAGGGAACATTCAGTACTTC.

The chain has TRBV5-5 and TRBJ1-3, with D tentatively TRBD1 (6 bases). Germline CDR1 and CDR2: SGHKS and YYEKEE (reference sequence). With 1 base removed from V and 3 bases from J, the gap between germline ends came to 11 bases. The CDR3 is made up of 15 amino acids. The CDR3 nucleotides read TGTGCCAGCAGCTTGTTAGGGGGAGGTGGAAACACCATATATTTT. Translating it yields CASSLLGGGGNTIYF.

This chain links TRBV27 with TRBJ2-2; the D gene could be TRBD1 or TRBD2 (5 bases each). The CDR3 contains 15 residues. Deletions cut 2 bases from V and 0 bases from J, with 7 bases between. CDR1 is MNHEY, CDR2 SMNVEV, per germline (reference sequence). The CDR3 region has the DNA TGTGCCAGCAGTTTAAGAGGGGCGAACACCGGGGAGCTGTTTTTT. Translated: CASSLRGANTGELFF.

CDR3 sequence: CASSFSDGSNYGYTF. DNA of the CDR3: TGTGCCAGCAGCTTCTCTGACGGTTCTAACTATGGCTACACCTTC. V is TRBV7-9 and J is TRBJ1-2; D not certain. The germline gives CDR1 SEHNR, CDR2 FQNEAQ (reference sequence). The length of the CDR3 is 15 residues. V was cut by 3 bases and J by 0 bases, with 11 bases left in between.

Only a few counts were recorded for this clone. The V call is TRBV4-1, the J call TRBJ1-5; no firm D call. This CDR3 region has 13 residues. Germline values: CDR1 MGHRA, CDR2 YSYEKL. V gave up 2 bases and J gave up 10 bases, with 12 bases separating them. The CDR3 DNA reads TGCGCCAGCAGCCAAACAGCCAATCTACCCCAGCATTTT. This gives the protein CASSQTANLPQHF.

The J gene is TRBJ2-7, the V gene TRBV28; a weak D match, TRBD1 (5 bases). V shed 3 bases and J shed 6 bases, with 9 bases lying between them. The CDR3 covers 12 residues. CDR1 and CDR2 from the germline V gene are MDHEN and SYDVKM. The CDR3 DNA follows: TGTGCCAGCAGTTTGCGTAGGGGCGAGCAGTACTTC. Its protein product is CASSLRRGEQYF.

V gene TRBV3-1 (or the pseudogene TRBV3-2) combines with J gene TRBJ2-2; 9 bases align to TRBD1. The CDR3 totals 16 residues. CDR1 is LGHDT, CDR2 YNNKEL, per germline (reference sequence). The junction had 6 bases not matched to a gene; V was cut back by 4 bases and J by 3 bases. The DNA for the CDR3 is TGTGCCAGCAGCCTCCGACGGACAGGGGACACCGGGGAGCTGTTTTTT. Translating it yields CASSLRRTGDTGELFF.

The chain combines TRBV3-1 (or the pseudogene TRBV3-2) with TRBJ1-1; D may be TRBD1 (6 bases). From germline, CDR1 is LGHDT and CDR2 YNNKEL (reference sequence). Trimming cost V 1 base and J 5 bases, with 11 bases left between them. CDR3 length: 14 amino acids. The DNA of the CDR3 is TGTGCCAGCAGCCAAGGTGGAGGGGGAACTGAAGCTTTCTTT. The encoded protein is CASSQGGGGTEAFF.

CDR3 in amino acids: CASSDRAGRIFGEQYF. The CDR3 DNA reads TGCGCCAGCAGTGATAGAGCAGGCCGTATCTTTGGCGAGCAGTACTTC. The chain links TRBV10-1 to TRBJ2-7; no reliable D call. Trimming cost V 3 bases and J 6 bases, with 21 bases left between them. The V gene's germline CDR1 is WNHNN and CDR2 SYGVQD (reference sequence). The CDR3 is 16 amino acids.

This chain links TRBV19 with TRBJ1-1, with TRBD1 matching over 8 bases. CDR1 is LNHDA, CDR2 SQIVND, per germline (reference sequence). CDR3 length: 14 residues. Trimming cost V 4 bases and J 7 bases; bases outside gene matches: 8. The CDR3 nucleotides read TGTGCCAGTAGTAACGGACAGGGAACAAGTGAAGCTTTCTTT. As protein: CASSNGQGTSEAFF.

J is TRBJ1-5 and V is TRBV4-2; D unclear. CDR1 is LGHNA and CDR2 is YNFKEQ in the germline V gene. Trimming removed 0 bases at V and 3 bases at J, with 12 bases between. This CDR3 is built from 16 residues. The CDR3 loop is CASSQEGGGPNQPQHF. The DNA for the CDR3 is TGTGCCAGCAGCCAAGAGGGTGGCGGCCCCAATCAGCCCCAGCATTTT.

This chain uses TRBV9 with TRBJ2-7; D is ambiguous. Per the germline V gene, CDR1 is SGDLS and CDR2 is YYNGEE. Trimming cost V 4 bases and J 4 bases, with 18 bases left between them. The CDR3 loop spans 15 amino acids. The CDR3 DNA is TGTGCCAGCAGCTTACACTGGCCTCTGTCATACGAGCAGTACTTC. Translation gives CASSLHWPLSYEQYF. Together with reference TRBV9 and TRBJ2-7, the CDR3 gives the full variable domain: DSGVTQTPKHLITATGQRVTLRCSPRSGDLSVYWYQQSLDQGLQFLIQYYNGEERAKGNILERFSAQQFPDLHSELNLSSLELGDSALYFCASSLHWPLSYEQYFGPGTRLTVT.

The V call is TRBV19, the J call TRBJ2-7, with D possibly matching TRBD2 (6 bases). Trimming shortened V by 4 bases and J by 0 bases, and 16 bases separated the two germline ends. The CDR3 spans 16 residues. The germline CDR1 and CDR2 sequences are LNHDA and SQIVND (reference sequence). As DNA, the CDR3 is TGTGCCAGTAGTAGGGCCGGGACTTTGAGCTCCTACGAGCAGTACTTC. It encodes CASSRAGTLSSYEQYF. Together with reference TRBV19 and TRBJ2-7, the CDR3 gives the full variable domain: DGGITQSPKYLFRKEGQNVTLSCEQNLNHDAMYWYRQDPGQGLRLIYYSQIVNDFQKGDIAEGYSVSREKKESFPLTVTSAQKNPTAFYLCASSRAGTLSSYEQYFGPGTRLTVT.

This clone showed up just once. The chain employs TRBV10-3 and TRBJ2-7; TRBD2 matches at 7 bases. V was pared by 2 bases and J by 2 bases, with 3 bases of the junction left unmatched. The CDR3 runs 14 residues. Germline lookup yields CDR1 ENHRY and CDR2 SYGVKD. CDR3 in DNA: TGTGCCATCAGTGAGAAGCGGGAAGCCTACGAGCAGTACTTC. This translates into CAISEKREAYEQYF.

The sample holds one count of this clone. The chain joins TRBV21-1 to TRBJ1-1; whether TRBD1, the table's D call, matches the DNA was not checked. TRBV21-1 is a pseudogene locus. This CDR3 has 15 amino acids. In DNA, the CDR3 is TGTGCCAGCAGCCTAGGACAGGGGGCTTCCACTGAAGCTTTCTTT. It translates to CASSLGQGASTEAFF.

The chain combines TRBV12-1 with TRBJ2-1; the tabulated D call, TRBD2, remains unverified against the DNA. TRBV12-1 has pseudogene status. This CDR3 is 17 amino acids long. CDR3 sequence (DNA): TGTGCCAGCAGCTTTGTTGCCGGCGGGGAGTTATGCAATGAGCAGTTCTTC. Protein sequence: CASSFVAGGELCNEQFF.